This TCR beta chain was found in a study of memory CD4+ T cells and cytomegalovirus serostatus. Note on this clone: Its specificity is not known.

The ends were cut back, 6 bases at V and 2 bases at J, with 9 bases in the middle. Germline CDR1 reads SGHRS; CDR2 reads YFSETQ. The CDR3 loop spans 14 amino acids. Clones were read by immunoSEQ multiplex PCR, and TCRdb kept only the in-frame ones, dropping some. The sample holds under 50,000 clones, less than 80% seen once. Overall study results and limits: Repertoires predicted CMV serostatus with median bootstrapped AUC of about 0.96.

Single viable CD3+CD4+CD8-CD45RO+ cells were sorted as the memory CD4+ T cells. The rearrangement links TRBV5-1 to TRBJ2-6; D is undetermined. Material: memory CD4+ T cells from blood. This TCR was sampled from an adult in good health and CMV-seropositive. This CDR3 is CASTATTGANVLTF. As DNA, the CDR3 is TGCGCCAGCACTGCGACAACTGGGGCCAACGTCCTGACTTTC.